The following is a T cell receptor beta chain sequence with its context. In the original workflow: Reference gene primers were amplified, and this amplification served to estimate nucleated cell counts. Here immunoSEQ multiplex PCR was the method, and the copy in TCRdb shows in-frame clones only, minus some. The DNA gave D and trimming, while V, J and clone size come from that table. In the table there are some 250,000 clones, roughly 88% of which are singletons. This specimen comes from a study of blood T cell repertoires in COVID-19. Study as a whole: Specimens from acute and convalescent COVID-19 originated in the United States, Italy and Spain. Sources were T cells, B-cell-depleted T cells, or PBMCs; the material itself was cDNA or gDNA.

Trimming took 4 bases from V and 6 from J; bases not matched to a gene: 6. Germline V gene data show CDR1 as SGHDT and CDR2 as YYEEEE. The CDR3 is 13 residues long. Sequenced sample: peripheral blood. The gene calls are TRBV5-6 and TRBJ2-7; 8 nucleotides align to TRBD1. The receptor comes from a woman in her 30s with acute or convalescent COVID-19. CDR3 nucleotides: TGTGCCAGCAGCCGTGACAGGGGAGGCGAGCAGTACTTC. Protein: CASSRDRGGEQYF. The complete variable domain, with remaining parts taken from reference TRBV5-6 and TRBJ2-7, reads DAGVTQSPTHLIKTRGQQVTLRCSPKSGHDTVSWYQQALGQGPQFIFQYYEEEERQRGNFPDRFSGHQFPNYSSELNVNALLLGDSALYLCASSRDRGGEQYFGPGTRLTVT.